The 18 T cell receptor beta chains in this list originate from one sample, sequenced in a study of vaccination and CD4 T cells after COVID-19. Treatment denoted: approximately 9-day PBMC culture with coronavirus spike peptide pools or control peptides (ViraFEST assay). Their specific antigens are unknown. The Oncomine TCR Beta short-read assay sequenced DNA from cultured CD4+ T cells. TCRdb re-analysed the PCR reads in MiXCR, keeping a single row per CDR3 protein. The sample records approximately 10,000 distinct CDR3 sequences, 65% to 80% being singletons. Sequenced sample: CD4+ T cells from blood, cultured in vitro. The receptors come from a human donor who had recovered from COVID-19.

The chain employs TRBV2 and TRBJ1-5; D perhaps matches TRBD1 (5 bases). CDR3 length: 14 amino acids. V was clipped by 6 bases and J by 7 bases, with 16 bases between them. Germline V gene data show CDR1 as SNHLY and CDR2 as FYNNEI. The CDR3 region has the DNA TGTGCCAGCAGGAAAGACAGTTGGGGCCAGCCCCAGCATTTT. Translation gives CASRKDSWGQPQHF. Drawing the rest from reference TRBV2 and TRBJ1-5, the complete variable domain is EPEVTQTPSHQVTQMGQEVILRCVPISNHLYFYWYRQILGQKVEFLVSFYNNEISEKSEIFDDQFSVERPDGSNFTLKIRSTKLEDSAMYFCASRKDSWGQPQHFGDGTRLSIL.

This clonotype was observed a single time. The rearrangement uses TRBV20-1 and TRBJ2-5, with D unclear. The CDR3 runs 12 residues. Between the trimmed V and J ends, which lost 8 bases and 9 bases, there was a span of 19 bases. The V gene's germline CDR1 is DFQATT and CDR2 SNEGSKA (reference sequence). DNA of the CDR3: TGCAGTACCTTAGTCGGACCCCAAGCCCAGTACTTC. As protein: CSTLVGPQAQYF.

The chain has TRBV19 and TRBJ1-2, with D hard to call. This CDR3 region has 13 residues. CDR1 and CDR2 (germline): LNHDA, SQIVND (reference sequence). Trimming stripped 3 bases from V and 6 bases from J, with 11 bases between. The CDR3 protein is CASSINLFDGYTF. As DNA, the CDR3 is TGTGCCAGTAGTATTAACCTATTCGATGGCTACACCTTC.

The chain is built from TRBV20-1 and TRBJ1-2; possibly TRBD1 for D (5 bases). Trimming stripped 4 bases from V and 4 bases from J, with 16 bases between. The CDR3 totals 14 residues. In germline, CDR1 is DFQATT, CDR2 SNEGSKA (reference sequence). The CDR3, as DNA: TGCAGTGCTACCCGGTCGAGACAGACCTATGGCTACACCTTC. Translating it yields CSATRSRQTYGYTF.

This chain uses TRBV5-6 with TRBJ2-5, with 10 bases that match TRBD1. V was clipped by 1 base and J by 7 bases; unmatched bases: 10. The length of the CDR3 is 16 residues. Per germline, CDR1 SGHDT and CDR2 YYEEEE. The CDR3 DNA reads TGTGCCAGCAGCTTGTGGGGGGGACAGGGGCAGGGGACCCAGTACTTC. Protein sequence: CASSLWGGQGQGTQYF.

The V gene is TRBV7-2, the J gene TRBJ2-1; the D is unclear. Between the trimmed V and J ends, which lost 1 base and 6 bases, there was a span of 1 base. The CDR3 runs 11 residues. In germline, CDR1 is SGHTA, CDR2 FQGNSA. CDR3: CASSLVNEQFF. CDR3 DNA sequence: TGTGCCAGCAGCTTAGTCAATGAGCAGTTCTTC.

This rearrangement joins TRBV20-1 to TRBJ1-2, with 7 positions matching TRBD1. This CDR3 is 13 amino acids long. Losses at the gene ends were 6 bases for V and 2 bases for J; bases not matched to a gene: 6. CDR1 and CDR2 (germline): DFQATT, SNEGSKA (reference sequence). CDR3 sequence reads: CSARQGGNYGYTF. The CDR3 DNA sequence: TGCAGTGCCCGACAGGGAGGGAACTATGGCTACACCTTC.

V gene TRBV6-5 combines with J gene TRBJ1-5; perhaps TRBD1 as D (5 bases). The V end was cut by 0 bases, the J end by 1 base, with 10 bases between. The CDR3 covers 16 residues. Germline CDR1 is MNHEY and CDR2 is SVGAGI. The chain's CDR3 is CASSYSSRASNQPQHF. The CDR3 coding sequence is TGTGCCAGCAGTTACTCGAGCAGGGCCAGCAATCAGCCCCAGCATTTT.

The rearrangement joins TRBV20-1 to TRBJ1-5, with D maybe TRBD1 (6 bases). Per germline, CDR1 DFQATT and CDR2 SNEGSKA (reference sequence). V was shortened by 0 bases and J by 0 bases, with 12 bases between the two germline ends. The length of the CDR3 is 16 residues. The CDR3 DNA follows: TGCAGTGCTAGAGATCCCAGGGGCAGTAGCAATCAGCCCCAGCATTTT. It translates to CSARDPRGSSNQPQHF.

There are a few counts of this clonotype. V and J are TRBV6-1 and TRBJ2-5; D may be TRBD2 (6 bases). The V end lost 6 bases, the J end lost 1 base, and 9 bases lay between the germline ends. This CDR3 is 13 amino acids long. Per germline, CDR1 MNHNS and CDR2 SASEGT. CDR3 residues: CASRWTTQETQYF. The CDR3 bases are TGTGCCAGCAGATGGACTACCCAAGAGACCCAGTACTTC.

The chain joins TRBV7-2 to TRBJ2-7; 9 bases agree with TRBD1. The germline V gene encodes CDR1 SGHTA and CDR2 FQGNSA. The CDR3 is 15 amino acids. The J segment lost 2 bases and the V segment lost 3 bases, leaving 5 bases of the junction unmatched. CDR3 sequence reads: CASSFAGTGPYEQYF. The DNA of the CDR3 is TGTGCCAGCAGCTTCGCCGGGACAGGGCCCTACGAGCAGTACTTC.

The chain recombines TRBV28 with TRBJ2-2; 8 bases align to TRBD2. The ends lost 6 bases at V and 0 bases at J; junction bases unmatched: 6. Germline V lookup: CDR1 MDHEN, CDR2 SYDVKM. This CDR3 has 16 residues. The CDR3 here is CASSLLTSANTGELFF. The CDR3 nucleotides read TGTGCCAGCAGCCTACTGACTAGCGCGAACACCGGGGAGCTGTTTTTT.

The CDR3 loop reads CASMFGDRVGGYTF. CDR3 DNA sequence: TGTGCCAGCATGTTTGGGGACAGGGTAGGGGGCTACACCTTC. J is TRBJ1-2 and V is TRBV28; 9 nucleotides agree with TRBD1. CDR1 is MDHEN, CDR2 SYDVKM, per germline. The CDR3 has 14 amino acids. V shed 7 bases, J shed 8 bases, and the junction held 11 bases outside the gene matches.

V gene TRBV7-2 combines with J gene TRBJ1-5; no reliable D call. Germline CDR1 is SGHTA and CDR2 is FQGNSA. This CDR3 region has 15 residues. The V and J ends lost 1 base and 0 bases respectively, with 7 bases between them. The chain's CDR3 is CASSLVEASNQPQHF. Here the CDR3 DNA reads TGTGCCAGCAGCTTAGTGGAAGCTAGCAATCAGCCCCAGCATTTT.

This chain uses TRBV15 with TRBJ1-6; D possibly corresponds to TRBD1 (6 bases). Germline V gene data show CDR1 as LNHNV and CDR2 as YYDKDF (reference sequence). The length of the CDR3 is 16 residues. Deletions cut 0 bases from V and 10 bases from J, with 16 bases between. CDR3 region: CATSRDLVGRGSPLHF. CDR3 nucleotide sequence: TGTGCCACCAGCAGAGATCTTGTTGGGAGGGGGTCACCCCTCCACTTT.

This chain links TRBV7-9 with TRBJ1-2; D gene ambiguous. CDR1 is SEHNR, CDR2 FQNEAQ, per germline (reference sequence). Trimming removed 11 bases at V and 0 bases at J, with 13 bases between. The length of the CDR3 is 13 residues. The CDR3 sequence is CAPRAPANYGYTF. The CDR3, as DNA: TGTGCCCCCCGCGCGCCAGCTAACTATGGCTACACCTTC.

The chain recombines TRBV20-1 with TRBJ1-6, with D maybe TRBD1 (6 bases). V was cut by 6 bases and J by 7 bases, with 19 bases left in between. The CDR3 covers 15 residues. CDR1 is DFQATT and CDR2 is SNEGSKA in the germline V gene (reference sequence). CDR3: CSAKPLWTVNSPLHF. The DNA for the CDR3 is TGCAGTGCAAAGCCACTCTGGACAGTCAATTCACCCCTCCACTTT.

This chain's CDR3 is CASSNSQGDEQYF. Written as DNA, the CDR3 is TGTGCCAGCTCAAACTCACAGGGGGACGAGCAGTACTTC. The chain uses TRBV18 and TRBJ2-7; TRBD1 matches at 8 bases. The junction had 5 bases not matched to a gene; V was cut back by 5 bases and J by 5 bases. Germline V gives CDR1 KGHSH, CDR2 LQKENI. CDR3 length: 13 amino acids.